The 27 T cell receptor beta chains in this list originate from one sample, sequenced in a study of T cell repertoires in ileal Crohn's disease. Only in-frame clones appear in the TCRdb table, and some are missing; sequencing was by immunoSEQ multiplex PCR. Of about 14,000 clones in the sample, over 80% were seen once. Sequenced material: ileal tissue. The receptors were gathered from an adult with Crohn's disease.

The V gene is TRBV30, the J gene TRBJ1-3; D perhaps matches TRBD1 (6 bases). The germline V gene has CDR1 GTSNPN and CDR2 SVGIG (reference sequence). The CDR3 sequence is 16 residues long. Trimming took 4 bases from V and 0 from J, leaving 16 bases between them. The CDR3 loop reads CAWTPVGDNSGNTIYF. CDR3 bases: TGTGCCTGGACCCCGGTGGGGGACAACTCTGGAAACACCATATATTTT.

The chain links TRBV25-1 to TRBJ1-1; D remains unclear. The CDR3 runs 11 residues. Trimming shortened V by 6 bases and J by 1 base, and 3 bases separated the two germline ends. Germline V gene lookup returns CDR1 MGHDK and CDR2 SYGVNS. The CDR3 sequence is CASRRNTEAFF. Written as DNA, the CDR3 is TGTGCCAGCAGGCGGAACACTGAAGCTTTCTTT. The full variable domain, its missing parts supplied by reference TRBV25-1 and TRBJ1-1, is EADIYQTPRYLVIGTGKKITLECSQTMGHDKMYWYQQDPGMELHLIHYSYGVNSTEKGDLSSESTVSRIRTEHFPLTLESARPSHTSQYLCASRRNTEAFFGQGTRLTVV.

This chain connects TRBV27 to TRBJ1-1; D remains unclear. The CDR3 consists of 15 residues. V shed 1 base and J shed 1 base, with 10 bases lying between them. CDR1 is MNHEY, CDR2 SMNVEV, per germline (reference sequence). CDR3 bases: TGTGCCAGCAGTTTATATCCCACAGCGAACACTGAAGCTTTCTTT. Translating gives CASSLYPTANTEAFF.

V and J are TRBV2 and TRBJ2-7; D is perhaps TRBD2 (7 bases). V gave up 8 bases and J gave up 5 bases, with 19 bases separating them. Germline CDR1 reads SNHLY; CDR2 reads FYNNEI. The CDR3 spans 14 residues. The CDR3 is CASGRDTGGNEQYF. The CDR3 DNA follows: TGTGCCAGCGGGAGGGACACCGGAGGGAACGAGCAGTACTTC.

This clone has just one count. This chain connects TRBV5-1 to TRBJ2-1, with 8 bases aligning to TRBD1. This CDR3 is 11 amino acids long. Trimming at V came to 3 bases and at J to 12 bases, leaving 2 bases not matched to a gene. Germline V gene data show CDR1 as SGHRS and CDR2 as YFSETQ. This chain's CDR3 is CASSWGQVQFF. In DNA form, the CDR3 reads TGCGCCAGCAGCTGGGGACAGGTGCAGTTCTTC.

The CDR3 sequence: CASSPKTGLDTEAFF. CDR3 bases: TGTGCCAGCTCACCCAAGACAGGGTTGGACACTGAAGCTTTCTTT. The rearrangement joins TRBV18 to TRBJ1-1; 7 nucleotides match TRBD1. This CDR3 is built from 15 residues. The germline V gene encodes CDR1 KGHSH and CDR2 LQKENI. After removal of 3 bases from V and 3 bases from J, the junction contained 7 bases not matched to a gene.

The chain uses TRBV2 and TRBJ1-2; TRBD1 agrees at 9 bases. The CDR3 loop spans 17 amino acids. Losses at the gene ends were 6 bases for V and 2 bases for J; bases not matched to a gene: 13. CDR1 SNHLY and CDR2 FYNNEI come from the germline V gene. The CDR3: CASRDTGGAGVNYGYTF. The CDR3 bases are TGTGCCAGCAGGGATACAGGGGGCGCAGGGGTAAACTATGGCTACACCTTC.

This clone was seen a handful of times. Other DNA sequences in this sample translate to the same CDR3. The V and J genes are TRBV29-1 and TRBJ1-5; maybe TRBD1 (5 bases). The CDR3 is 12 residues long. Germline V gene data show CDR1 as SQVTM and CDR2 as ANQGSEA. The V end was cut by 4 bases, the J end by 4 bases, with 8 bases between. CDR3 DNA sequence: TGCAGCGTTGGGGGCCAAAATCAGCCCCAGCATTTT. Its protein product is CSVGGQNQPQHF.

This clone was found once. The chain uses TRBV4-1 and TRBJ2-7; TRBD1 aligns across 7 bases. The CDR3 sequence is 14 residues long. The J segment lost 0 bases and the V segment lost 5 bases, leaving 4 bases of the junction unmatched. CDR1 MGHRA and CDR2 YSYEKL come from the germline V gene. The CDR3 nucleotides read TGCGCCAGCAGCGAGGGACAGAACTCCTACGAGCAGTACTTC. Translation: CASSEGQNSYEQYF.

This clone was observed a handful of times. The CDR3 loop reads CASSGWDRGQGDTEAFF. The DNA of the CDR3 is TGTGCCAGCAGTGGATGGGACAGGGGGCAAGGGGACACTGAAGCTTTCTTT. The chain links TRBV2 to TRBJ1-1; 12 bases line up with TRBD1. CDR1 and CDR2 (germline): SNHLY, FYNNEI. CDR3 length: 17 amino acids. V shed 4 bases, J shed 3 bases, and the junction held 9 bases outside the gene matches.

This clone was counted a few times. This chain links TRBV7-9 with TRBJ1-5, with D unclear. In germline, CDR1 is SEHNR, CDR2 FQNEAQ (reference sequence). Trimming pared 1 base from V and 9 bases from J, leaving 16 bases between. The CDR3 runs to 15 residues. CDR3 loop: CASSLGAGALGPQHF. The CDR3 nucleotides read TGTGCCAGCAGCTTAGGGGCAGGCGCCCTGGGGCCCCAGCATTTT.

The gene calls are TRBV15 and TRBJ2-3; 8 bases fit TRBD1. Germline loops: CDR1 LNHNV, CDR2 YYDKDF (reference sequence). V trimming: 6 bases; J trimming: 5 bases; junction bases outside the gene matches: 4. The CDR3 is made up of 13 amino acids. In DNA form, the CDR3 reads TGTGCCACCAGTGGACAGGGATTAGATACGCAGTATTTT. This codes for CATSGQGLDTQYF.

V and J are TRBV2 and TRBJ2-7, with a possible D match to TRBD1 (6 bases). The CDR3 has 13 residues. The V gene's germline CDR1 is SNHLY and CDR2 FYNNEI. V was shortened by 8 bases and J by 3 bases, with 14 bases between the two germline ends. CDR3 loop: CASQDRMIYEQYF. In DNA form, the CDR3 reads TGTGCCAGCCAAGACAGGATGATCTACGAGCAGTACTTC.

The chain combines TRBV7-9 with TRBJ1-2, with D unresolved. Per the germline V gene, CDR1 is SEHNR and CDR2 is FQNEAQ (reference sequence). The CDR3 spans 14 residues. V lost 4 bases, J lost 8 bases, and 17 bases lay in between. CDR3 residues: CASSSSLSLRGYTF. The CDR3 bases are TGTGCCAGCAGCTCCTCGTTATCCCTACGGGGCTACACCTTC.

The V and J genes are TRBV7-2 and TRBJ2-7; the D gene is possibly TRBD1 (6 bases). Trimming removed 6 bases at V and 2 bases at J, with 11 bases between. The CDR3 has 13 residues. CDR1 is SGHTA, CDR2 FQGNSA, per germline. The CDR3 DNA is TGTGCCAGCAGTCCCAGGGGAACCTACGAGCAGTACTTC. The encoded protein is CASSPRGTYEQYF.

This clone was recorded once. The chain combines TRBV6-5 with TRBJ1-3; D remains ambiguous. Germline CDR1 reads MNHEY; CDR2 reads SVGAGI. The CDR3 is 14 residues long. The V end lost 7 bases, the J end lost 4 bases, and 14 bases lay between the germline ends. The CDR3 nucleotides are TGTGCCAGCATTCCCAGCGGTGGAGGAAACACCATATATTTT. It encodes CASIPSGGGNTIYF.

The gene calls are TRBV6-1 and TRBJ2-5; TRBD1 matches at 10 bases. Germline trimming cut 6 bases from V and 4 bases from J; bases unmatched to any gene: 8. This CDR3 spans 15 amino acids. CDR1 and CDR2 from the germline V gene are MNHNS and SASEGT. The CDR3 bases are TGTGCCAGCAGGTCTCCGGGACAGGGGAGAGAGACCCAGTACTTC. Translated: CASRSPGQGRETQYF.

The gene calls are TRBV6-1 and TRBJ2-5; D gene uncertain. The CDR3 is made up of 12 amino acids. Germline CDR1 is MNHNS and CDR2 is SASEGT. V gave up 6 bases and J gave up 5 bases, with 10 bases separating them. DNA for the CDR3: TGTGCCAGCAGGGAACCTAGTGAGACCCAGTACTTC. Residues: CASREPSETQYF.

The gene calls are TRBV6-5 and TRBJ2-7, with D perhaps TRBD1 (7 bases). V lost 7 bases and J 5 bases, leaving 15 bases between the germline ends. In germline, CDR1 is MNHEY, CDR2 SVGAGI. This CDR3 contains 13 residues. Here the CDR3 DNA reads TGTGCCAGCACCCGGACAGGCGGGGACGAGCAGTACTTC. It encodes CASTRTGGDEQYF.

This sequence joins TRBV7-3 and TRBJ1-1, with TRBD1 as a possible D gene (5 bases). Trimming shortened V by 0 bases and J by 0 bases, and 11 bases separated the two germline ends. The germline gives CDR1 SGHTA, CDR2 FQGTGA. CDR3 size: 16 residues. As DNA, the CDR3 is TGTGCCAGCAGCTTAACAAGGGCAGGGATGAACACTGAAGCTTTCTTT. This gives the protein CASSLTRAGMNTEAFF. Full variable domain (remainder filled in from reference TRBV7-3 and TRBJ1-1): GAGVSQTPSNKVTEKGKYVELRCDPISGHTALYWYRQSLGQGPEFLIYFQGTGAADDSGLPNDRFFAVRPEGSVSTLKIQRTERGDSAVYLCASSLTRAGMNTEAFFGQGTRLTVV.

The gene calls are TRBV27 and TRBJ2-7; D unclear. V was clipped by 6 bases and J by 0 bases, with 12 bases between them. CDR1 and CDR2 (germline): MNHEY, SMNVEV (reference sequence). This CDR3 comprises 14 residues. The CDR3 DNA reads as TGTGCCAGCAGCGACTTCCCGCTCTCCTACGAGCAGTACTTC. Its protein is CASSDFPLSYEQYF.

This chain connects TRBV6-1 to TRBJ2-7; 7 positions agree with TRBD1. Germline values: CDR1 MNHNS, CDR2 SASEGT. V lost 6 bases and J lost 3; bases outside the gene matches: 5. CDR3 length: 13 amino acids. The CDR3 sequence is CASSWGQIYEQYF. The CDR3 DNA reads TGTGCCAGCAGCTGGGGACAGATCTACGAGCAGTACTTC.

The chain recombines TRBV9 with TRBJ2-1, with D perhaps matching TRBD2 (7 bases). The germline gives CDR1 SGDLS, CDR2 YYNGEE. The length of the CDR3 is 16 residues. V was clipped by 0 bases and J by 5 bases, with 15 bases between them. This CDR3 reads CASSVGGRGTHNEQFF. The CDR3 bases are TGTGCCAGCAGCGTAGGGGGGCGGGGGACCCACAATGAGCAGTTCTTC.

This clone has a handful of counts. The V call is TRBV7-9, the J call TRBJ2-5; 8 bases map to TRBD1. Trimming removed 8 bases from V and 2 bases from J; junction bases left unmatched: 16. This CDR3 has 17 amino acids. The germline CDR1 and CDR2 sequences are SEHNR and FQNEAQ (reference sequence). CDR3 residues: CASSSRDRQGAQETQYF. CDR3 bases: TGTGCCAGCTCCTCTCGGGACCGGCAGGGGGCTCAAGAGACCCAGTACTTC.

The chain joins TRBV9 to TRBJ2-1; the D gene is possibly TRBD2 (6 bases). This CDR3 is 15 amino acids long. The V gene's germline CDR1 is SGDLS and CDR2 YYNGEE. V lost 0 bases to trimming and J lost 6 bases, with 13 bases between them. CDR3: CASSVGVTSSNEQFF. CDR3 coding DNA: TGTGCCAGCAGCGTAGGGGTCACTAGCAGCAATGAGCAGTTCTTC.

This clone was seen once. The V gene is TRBV6-1, the J gene TRBJ2-7, with TRBD1 matching over 10 bases. The V segment lost 6 bases and the J segment 0 bases; nucleotides outside the gene matches: 5. The CDR3 totals 15 residues. Germline V gene lookup returns CDR1 MNHNS and CDR2 SASEGT. The CDR3 DNA follows: TGTGCCAGCAGCCGGGACAGGGGATTCTCCTACGAGCAGTACTTC. Translating gives CASSRDRGFSYEQYF.

J is TRBJ2-5 and V is TRBV7-2; 7 nucleotides match TRBD2. The germline V gene has CDR1 SGHTA and CDR2 FQGNSA. After removal of 4 bases from V and 5 bases from J, the junction contained 13 bases not matched to a gene. This CDR3 contains 16 residues. In DNA form, the CDR3 reads TGTGCCAGCAGCTCCCGGCCCGCGGGGGTGAGGGAGACCCAGTACTTC. Encoded protein: CASSSRPAGVRETQYF.